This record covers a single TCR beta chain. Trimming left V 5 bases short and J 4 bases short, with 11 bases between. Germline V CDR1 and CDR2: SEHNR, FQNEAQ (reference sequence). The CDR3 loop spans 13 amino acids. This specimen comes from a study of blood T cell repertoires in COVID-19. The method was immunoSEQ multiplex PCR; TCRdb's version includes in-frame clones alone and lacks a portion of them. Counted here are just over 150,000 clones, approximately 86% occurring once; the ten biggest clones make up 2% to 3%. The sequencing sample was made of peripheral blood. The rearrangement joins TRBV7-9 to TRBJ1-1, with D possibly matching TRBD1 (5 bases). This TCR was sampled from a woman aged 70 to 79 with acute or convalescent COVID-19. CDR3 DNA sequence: TGTGCCAGCAGCATCGACAGTGGCACTGAAGCTTTCTTT. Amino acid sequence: CASSIDSGTEAFF.